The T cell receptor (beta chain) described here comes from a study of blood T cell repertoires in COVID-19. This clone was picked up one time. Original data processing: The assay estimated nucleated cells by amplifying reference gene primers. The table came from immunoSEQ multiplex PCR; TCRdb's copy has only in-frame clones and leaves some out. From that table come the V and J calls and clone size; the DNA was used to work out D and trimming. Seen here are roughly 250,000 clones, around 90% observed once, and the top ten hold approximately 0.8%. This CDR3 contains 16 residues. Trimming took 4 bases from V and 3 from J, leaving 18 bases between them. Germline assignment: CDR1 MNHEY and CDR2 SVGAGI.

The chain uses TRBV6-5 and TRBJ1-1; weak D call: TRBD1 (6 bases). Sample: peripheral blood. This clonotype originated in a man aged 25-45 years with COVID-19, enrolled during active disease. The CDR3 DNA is TGTGCCAGCAGTTCGGGGGAGGGGGTAGGGTACACTGAAGCTTTCTTT. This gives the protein CASSSGEGVGYTEAFF.